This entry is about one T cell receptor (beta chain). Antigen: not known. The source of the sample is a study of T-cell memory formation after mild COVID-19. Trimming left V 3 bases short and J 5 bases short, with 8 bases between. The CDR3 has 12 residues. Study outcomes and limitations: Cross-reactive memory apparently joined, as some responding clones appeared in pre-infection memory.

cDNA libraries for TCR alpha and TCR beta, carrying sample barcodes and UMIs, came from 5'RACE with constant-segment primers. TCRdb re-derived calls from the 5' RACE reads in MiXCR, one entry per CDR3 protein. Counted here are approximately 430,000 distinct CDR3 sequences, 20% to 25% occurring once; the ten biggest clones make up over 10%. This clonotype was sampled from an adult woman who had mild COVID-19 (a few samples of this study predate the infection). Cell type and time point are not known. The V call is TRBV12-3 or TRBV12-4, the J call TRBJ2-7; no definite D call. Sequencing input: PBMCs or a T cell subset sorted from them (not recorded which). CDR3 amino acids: CASSFSHNEQYF. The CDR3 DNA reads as TGTGCCAGCAGTTTTTCGCACAACGAGCAGTACTTC.